One sample yielded the 2 T cell receptor beta chains listed below, sequenced in a study of T cells in severe cutaneous drug reactions (dated by TCRdb to 2018 to 2020). The instrument given in TCRdb is Illumina MiSeq. For both bulk and single-cell sequencing, libraries were prepared with the iRepertoire multiplex PCR system and TCR subtype-specific primers. One entry per CDR3 protein sequence results from the TCRdb reprocessing of the reads, with DNA left out. This sample's clone table shows 1,500 to 2,000 distinct CDR3 sequences. The ten largest account for roughly 30% of the sample. Sequenced donors were patients with carbamazepine-induced Stevens-Johnson syndrome or toxic epidermal necrolysis (CBZ-SJS/TEN). Material for sequencing was PBMCs. The receptor set was obtained from a human donor with Stevens-Johnson syndrome, a severe cutaneous drug reaction.

Judged by frequency, this clonotype is medium-sized (0.01 to 0.1%). The chain links TRBV10-1 to TRBJ1-1; TCRdb designates TRBD1, a call that cannot be tested without DNA. Germline V gene sequence: CDR1 WNHNN, CDR2 SYGVQD (reference sequence). This CDR3 region has 14 residues. The CDR3 is CASRPQGRDTEAFF.

This clonotype counts as medium-sized (0.01 to 0.1%) by frequency. The genes are TRBV28 and TRBJ2-4. The CDR3 totals 12 residues. CDR1 and CDR2 (germline): MDHEN, SYDVKM. The CDR3 loop reads CASSSVGNIQYF.